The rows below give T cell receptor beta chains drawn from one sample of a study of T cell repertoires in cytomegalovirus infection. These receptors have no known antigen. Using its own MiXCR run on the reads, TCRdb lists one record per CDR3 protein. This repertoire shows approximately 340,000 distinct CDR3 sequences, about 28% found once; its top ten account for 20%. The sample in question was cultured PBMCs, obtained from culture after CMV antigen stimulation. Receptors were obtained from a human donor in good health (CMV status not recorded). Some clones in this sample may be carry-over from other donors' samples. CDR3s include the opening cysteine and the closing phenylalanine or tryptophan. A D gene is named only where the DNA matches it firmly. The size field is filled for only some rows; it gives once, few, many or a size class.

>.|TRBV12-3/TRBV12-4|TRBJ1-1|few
TGTGCCAGCACCCAAGGGCCTGACAGATCGAACACTGAAGCTTTCTTT
CASTQGPDRSNTEAFF
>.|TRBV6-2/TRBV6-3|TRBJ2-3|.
TGTGCCAGCAGTTACTCTGGAGGGACTAGCACAGATACGCAGTATTTT
CASSYSGGTSTDTQYF
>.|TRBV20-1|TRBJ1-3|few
TGCAGTGCCACCGGGCAGGGTGGAAACACCATATATTTT
CSATGQGGNTIYF
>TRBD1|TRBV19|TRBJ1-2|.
TGTGCCAGTAGTATTCCGGGACAGGGGGCGCGAGATGGCTACACCTTC
CASSIPGQGARDGYTF
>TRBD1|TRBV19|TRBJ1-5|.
TGTGCCAGTAGTATAGCCTCCGGGACAGTGATGCAGCCCCAGCATTTT
CASSIASGTVMQPQHF
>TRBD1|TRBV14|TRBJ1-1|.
TGTGCCAGCAGCCAACTAGGACAGGGCCCCACTGAAGCTTTCTTT
CASSQLGQGPTEAFF
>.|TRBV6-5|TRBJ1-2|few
TGTGCCAGCAGTTACGGAAGTCACGGTGGAAAAAACTATGGCTACACCTTC
CASSYGSHGGKNYGYTF
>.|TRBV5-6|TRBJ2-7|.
TGTGCCAGCAGCCAGCAGGGGGGCGAGCAGTACTTC
CASSQQGGEQYF
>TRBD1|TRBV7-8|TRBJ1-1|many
TGTGCCAGCAGCTTAGCGTCTTCAGGGGGTCGGACTGAAGCTTTCTTT
CASSLASSGGRTEAFF
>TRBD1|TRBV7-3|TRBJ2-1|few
TGTGCCAGCAGTTCAACTGGGACAGGGTCCTACAATGAGCAGTTCTTC
CASSSTGTGSYNEQFF
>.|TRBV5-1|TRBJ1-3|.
TGCGCCAGCAGTCGGGGAACTTCGGCCGTTTCGGGAGGAGGAAACACCATATATTTT
CASSRGTSAVSGGGNTIYF
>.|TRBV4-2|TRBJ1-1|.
TGTGCCAGCAGCCAAGATCAGATCACTGAAGCTTTCTTT
CASSQDQITEAFF
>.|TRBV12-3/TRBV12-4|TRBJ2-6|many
TGTGCCAGCAGTCCTCCCCACAACGTCCTGACTTTC
CASSPPHNVLTF
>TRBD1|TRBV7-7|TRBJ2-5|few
TGTGCTAGCAGCCAGGACAGGGGCGCAGAGACCCAGTACTTC
CASSQDRGAETQYF
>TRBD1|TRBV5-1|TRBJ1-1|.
TGCGCCAGCAGACATAGAGACAGGGGGCGAACTGAAGCTTTCTTT
CASRHRDRGRTEAFF
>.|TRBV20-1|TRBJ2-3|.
TGCAGTGCCGTTCCTCCCGGGGATACGCAGTATTTT
CSAVPPGDTQYF
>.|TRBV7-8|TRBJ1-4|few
TGTGCCAGCAGCTTAGCAAGATGGGAGCCTAATGAAAAACTGTTTTTT
CASSLARWEPNEKLFF
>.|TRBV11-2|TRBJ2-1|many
TGTGCCAGCAGCTCCCTAGCTATCAATGAGCAGTTCTTC
CASSSLAINEQFF
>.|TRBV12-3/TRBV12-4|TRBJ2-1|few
TGTGCCAGCGGCAGAAGCGGTTACAATGAGCAGTTCTTC
CASGRSGYNEQFF
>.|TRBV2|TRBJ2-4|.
TGTGCCAGCAGTGAAACAGCCAACATTCAGTACTTC
CASSETANIQYF
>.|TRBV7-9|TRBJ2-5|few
TGTGCCAGCAGCCCCTCACTAGCTTCGGAGACCCAGTACTTC
CASSPSLASETQYF
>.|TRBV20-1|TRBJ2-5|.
TGCAGTGCTAGGATGGTCAGCCGGGAGACCCAGTACTTC
CSARMVSRETQYF
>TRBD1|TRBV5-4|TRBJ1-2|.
TGTGCCAGCAGCTTGGACAGGGGGCAAAGAGGCTACACCTTC
CASSLDRGQRGYTF
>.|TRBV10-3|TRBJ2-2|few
TGTGCCATCTCACGGGGAACCGGGGAGCTGTTTTTT
CAISRGTGELFF
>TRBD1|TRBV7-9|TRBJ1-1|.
TGTGCCAGCAGCCAAGACAGGGGAGGAACTGAAGCTTTCTTT
CASSQDRGGTEAFF
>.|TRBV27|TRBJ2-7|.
TGTGCCAGCAGTTTATCGCCCACGAGGGGTTATAGCGAGCAGTACTTC
CASSLSPTRGYSEQYF
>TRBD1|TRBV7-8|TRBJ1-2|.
TGTGCCAGCAGCTTTGCAGGGGGTGGTAGAGATGGCTACACCTTC
CASSFAGGGRDGYTF
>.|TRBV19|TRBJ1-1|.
TGTGCCAGTCCCCCGGCGCGGGGGTGGGGAGACACTGAAGCTTTCTTT
CASPPARGWGDTEAFF
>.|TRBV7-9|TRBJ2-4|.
TGTGCCAGCAGCTCCGCCCTTTTAGCGGTGAACATTCAGTACTTC
CASSSALLAVNIQYF
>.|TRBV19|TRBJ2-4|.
TGTGCCAGTAGTATAGGTTGGGGCATAAACATTCAGTACTTC
CASSIGWGINIQYF
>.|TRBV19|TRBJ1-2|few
TGTGCCAGTAATTCGGGCAGGAGCTATGGCTACACCTTC
CASNSGRSYGYTF
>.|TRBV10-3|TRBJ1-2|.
TGTGCCATCAGTGAGGTTCGGGGTCACGATCCTAACTATGGCTACACCTTC
CAISEVRGHDPNYGYTF
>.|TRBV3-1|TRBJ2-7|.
TGTGCCAGCAGCCAAGCCTCCGGGGGATACGAGCAGTACTTC
CASSQASGGYEQYF
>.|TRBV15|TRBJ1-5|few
TGTGCCACCAGCAGAGTCCACCGGCCGACTGCATATAGCAATCAGCCCCAGCATTTT
CATSRVHRPTAYSNQPQHF
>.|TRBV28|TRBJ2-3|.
TGTGCCAGCGGTCCCGGCCAGCCTAGCACAGATACGCAGTATTTT
CASGPGQPSTDTQYF
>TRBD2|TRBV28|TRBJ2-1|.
TGTGCCAGCAGTCGGAGCGGGAGGGGACTGTTCTTC
CASSRSGRGLFF
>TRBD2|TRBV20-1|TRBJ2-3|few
TGCAGTGCTAGACTAGCGGGGGGCTGGGATACGCAGTATTTT
CSARLAGGWDTQYF
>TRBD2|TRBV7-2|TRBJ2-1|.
TGTGCCAGCAGCTGGCTAGCGGGAGGGGGGACCAATGAGCAGTTCTTC
CASSWLAGGGTNEQFF
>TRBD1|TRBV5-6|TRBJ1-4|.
TGTGCCAGCATCCCGCGGGGGGACAGGGGGCGCCCCGGGAAAAAACTGTTTTTT
CASIPRGDRGRPGKKLFF
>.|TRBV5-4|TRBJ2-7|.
TGTGCCAGCAGCCGCCGGGGGACCTCCTACGAGCAGTACTTC
CASSRRGTSYEQYF
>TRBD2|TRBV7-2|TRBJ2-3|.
TGTGCCAGCAGCTTAGTGCAATCAGCGGGAGGGGCAGATACGCAGTATTTT
CASSLVQSAGGADTQYF
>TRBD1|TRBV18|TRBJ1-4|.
TGTGCCAGCTCCATGGGGACAGGGCGTGAAAAACTGTTTTTT
CASSMGTGREKLFF
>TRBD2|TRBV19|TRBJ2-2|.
TGTGCCAGTAGTCCGCGACTAGCGGGGGGCTTGACGAACACCGGGGAGCTGTTTTTT
CASSPRLAGGLTNTGELFF
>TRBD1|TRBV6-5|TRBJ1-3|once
TGTGCCAGCAGTTCCGAGGGGACGGGACAGGGGAACACCATATATTTT
CASSSEGTGQGNTIYF
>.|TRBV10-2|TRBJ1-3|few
TGCGCCAGCAGTGAAGGGCTCTCTGGAAACACCATATATTTT
CASSEGLSGNTIYF